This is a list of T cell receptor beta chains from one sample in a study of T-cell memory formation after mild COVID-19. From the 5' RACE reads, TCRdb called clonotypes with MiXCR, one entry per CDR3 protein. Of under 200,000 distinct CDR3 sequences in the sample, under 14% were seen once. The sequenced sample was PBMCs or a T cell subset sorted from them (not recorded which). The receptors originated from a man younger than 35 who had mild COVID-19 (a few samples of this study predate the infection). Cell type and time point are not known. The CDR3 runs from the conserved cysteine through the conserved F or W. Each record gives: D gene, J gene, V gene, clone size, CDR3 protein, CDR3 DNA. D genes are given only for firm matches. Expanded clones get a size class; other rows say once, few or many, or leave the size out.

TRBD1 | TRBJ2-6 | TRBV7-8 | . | CASSTQGAGANVLTF | TGTGCCAGCAGCACCCAGGGGGCGGGGGCCAACGTCCTGACTTTC
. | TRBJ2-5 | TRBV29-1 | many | CSVAGLQETQYF | TGCAGCGTTGCGGGACTGCAAGAGACCCAGTACTTC
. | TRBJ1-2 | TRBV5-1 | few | CASSLGGDGNYGYTF | TGCGCCAGCAGCTTGGGAGGGGACGGTAACTATGGCTACACCTTC
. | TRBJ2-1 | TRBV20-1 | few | CSARSPSAARNEQFF | TGCAGTGCTAGGTCCCCCAGCGCCGCCCGCAATGAGCAGTTCTTC
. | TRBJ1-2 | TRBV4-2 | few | CASSQGPEPSRYGYTF | TGTGCCAGCAGCCAAGGGCCAGAACCTTCTCGCTATGGCTACACCTTC
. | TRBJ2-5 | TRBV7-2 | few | CACRRGVQETQYF | TGTGCCTGCCGCAGGGGGGTTCAAGAGACCCAGTACTTC
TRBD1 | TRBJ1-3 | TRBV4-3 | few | CASSGQGSGNTIYF | TGCGCCAGCAGCGGACAGGGGTCTGGAAACACCATATATTTT
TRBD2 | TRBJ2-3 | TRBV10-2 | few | CASRVAGSTDTQYF | TGCGCCAGCAGGGTAGCGGGGAGCACAGATACGCAGTATTTT
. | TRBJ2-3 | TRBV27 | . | CASSSRGDTQYF | TGTGCCAGCAGCAGCCGGGGAGATACGCAGTATTTT
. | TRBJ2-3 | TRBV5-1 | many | CASSLGVGTDTQYF | TGCGCCAGCAGCTTGGGGGTGGGCACAGATACGCAGTATTTT
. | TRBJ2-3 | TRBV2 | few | CASSPPTGSDTQYF | TGTGCCAGCAGCCCCCCTACAGGGTCAGATACGCAGTATTTT
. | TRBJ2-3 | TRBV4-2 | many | CASSHTRRRTSGTDTQYF | TGTGCCAGCAGCCATACCAGACGAAGGACCAGTGGCACAGATACGCAGTATTTT
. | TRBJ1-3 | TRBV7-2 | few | CASSFAGTAFSGNTIYF | TGTGCCAGCAGCTTTGCGGGGACCGCTTTCTCTGGAAACACCATATATTTT
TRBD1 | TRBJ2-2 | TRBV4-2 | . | CASSRGQGQDTGELFF | TGTGCCAGCAGCCGGGGACAGGGCCAAGACACCGGGGAGCTGTTTTTT